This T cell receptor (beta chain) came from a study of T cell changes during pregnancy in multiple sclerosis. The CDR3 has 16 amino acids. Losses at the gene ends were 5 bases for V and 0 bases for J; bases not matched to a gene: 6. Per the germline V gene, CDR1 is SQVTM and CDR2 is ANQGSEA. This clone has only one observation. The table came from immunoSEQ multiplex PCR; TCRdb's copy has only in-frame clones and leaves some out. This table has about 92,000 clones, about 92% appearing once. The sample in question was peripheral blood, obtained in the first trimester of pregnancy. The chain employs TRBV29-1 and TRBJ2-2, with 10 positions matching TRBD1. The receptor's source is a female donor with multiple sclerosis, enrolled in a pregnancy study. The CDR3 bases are TGCAGCGTTACGGGACAGGGGTTTTCGAACACCGGGGAGCTGTTTTTT. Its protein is CSVTGQGFSNTGELFF.